This T cell receptor beta chain was captured by sequencing in a study of blood T cells in healthy people across ages. Through a sample-barcoded 5' primer and a J-beta primer mix, a second PCR was run for roughly 6 to 12 cycles. From the 5' RACE reads, TCRdb called clonotypes with MiXCR, one entry per CDR3 protein. Of about 640,000 distinct CDR3 sequences listed, under 65% were seen once; the top ten hold 30% to 45%. V dropped 4 bases and J dropped 10 bases, with 24 bases sitting between them. The CDR3 has 16 residues. The V gene's germline CDR1 is SGDLS and CDR2 YYNGEE. The gene calls are TRBV9 and TRBJ2-1, with D perhaps matching TRBD2 (7 bases). The receptor was isolated from a man aged 55 to 70 in good health. The specimen was blood. CDR3 in DNA: TGTGCCAGCAGCCTCCGCGGGGGCTCACGGGAGTGGGAGCAGTTCTTC. Translated, it gives CASSLRGGSREWEQFF.